The clone carrying this TCR beta chain came up a few times. What it binds is unknown. The sample originates from a study of early T cells in non-severe SARS-CoV-2 infection. Turning to the study itself: The chains were unpaired, and the sequenced material was bulk RNA from unsorted whole blood. Overall study results and limits: VDJdb matches were skewed toward anti-spike CD8 T cell responses.

The library protocol tagged individual cDNA molecules with unique molecular identifiers. TCRdb called the 5' RACE reads again in MiXCR, with one record for every CDR3 protein. The table lists 75,000 to 80,000 distinct CDR3 sequences, about 11% of them singletons. V lost 2 bases, J lost 0 bases, and 8 bases lay in between. CDR3 length: 14 residues. Germline loops: CDR1 SGHTA, CDR2 FQGNSA. This chain links TRBV7-2 with TRBJ2-7; no clear D gene. Source: whole blood, taken at baseline. The TCR comes from an adult who was a healthcare worker with PCR-confirmed SARS-CoV-2 infection or an uninfected control (not recorded which). The CDR3 reads CASSLNSGSYEQYF. The DNA for the CDR3 is TGTGCCAGCAGCTTAAATTCGGGCTCCTACGAGCAGTACTTC.